Here is one T cell receptor (beta chain) with its context. Its antigen is not known. CDR1 is KGHSH and CDR2 is LQKENI in the germline V gene. The CDR3 totals 15 residues. The ends were cut back, 4 bases at V and 10 bases at J, with 20 bases in the middle. With 60 Vbeta and 13 Jbeta primers, the PCR was carried out. TCRdb's copy holds only in-frame clones and misses some; the assay was immunoSEQ multiplex PCR. Of around 100,000 clones in the sample, around 77% are singletons; the top ten hold less than 6%. The entry originates in a study of cytomegalovirus exposure and HLA in healthy donors. Study results and caveats: Through in vitro validation, a few CMV-associated chains were shown to be specific for CMV antigens.

This chain connects TRBV18 to TRBJ2-1, with a tentative D call TRBD2 (6 bases). The clonotype comes from a woman younger than 45 in good health and CMV-seropositive. The specimen sequenced was PBMCs. This chain's CDR3 is CASSQREGGGEEQFF. CDR3 nucleotides: TGTGCCAGCTCACAACGCGAGGGTGGCGGGGAGGAGCAGTTCTTC.